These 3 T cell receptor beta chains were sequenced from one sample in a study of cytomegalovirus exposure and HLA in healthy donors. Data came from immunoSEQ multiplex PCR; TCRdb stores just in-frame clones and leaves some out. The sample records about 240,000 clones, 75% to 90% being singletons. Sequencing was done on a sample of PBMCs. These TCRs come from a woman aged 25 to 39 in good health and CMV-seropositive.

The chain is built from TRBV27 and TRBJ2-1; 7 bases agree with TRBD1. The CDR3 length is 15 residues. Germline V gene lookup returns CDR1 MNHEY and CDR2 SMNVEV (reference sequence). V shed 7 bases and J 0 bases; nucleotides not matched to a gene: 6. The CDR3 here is CASTATGSSYNEQFF. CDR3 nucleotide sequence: TGTGCCAGCACCGCGACAGGGAGCTCCTACAATGAGCAGTTCTTC.

In DNA, the CDR3 is TGTGCCAGCTCACCCCGTGGTACAGAAGAGACCCAGTACTTC. Translating gives CASSPRGTEETQYF. The genes are TRBV18 and TRBJ2-5; D unresolved. V lost 3 bases, J lost 3 bases, and 11 bases lay in between. The CDR3 has 14 amino acids. CDR1 and CDR2 (germline): KGHSH, LQKENI.

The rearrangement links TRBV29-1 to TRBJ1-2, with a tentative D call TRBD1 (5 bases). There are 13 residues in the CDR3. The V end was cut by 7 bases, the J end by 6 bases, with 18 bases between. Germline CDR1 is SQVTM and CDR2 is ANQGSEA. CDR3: CSAPRQGSHGYTF. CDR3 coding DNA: TGCAGCGCCCCGAGGCAGGGCTCCCATGGCTACACCTTC. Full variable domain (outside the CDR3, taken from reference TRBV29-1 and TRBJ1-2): SAVISQKPSRDICQRGTSLTIQCQVDSQVTMMFWYRQQPGQSLTLIATANQGSEATYESGFVIDKFPISRPNLTFSTLTVSNMSPEDSSIYLCSAPRQGSHGYTFGSGTRLTVV.